This record concerns one T cell receptor (beta chain) sequence. Only in-frame clones appear in the TCRdb table, and some are missing; sequencing was by immunoSEQ multiplex PCR. This sample carries about 150,000 clones, roughly 86% of them seen once, and the ten largest clones take roughly 5.1%. The source of the sample is a study of T cell responses to AZD1222 COVID-19 vaccine. The germline gives CDR1 SGHRS, CDR2 YFSETQ. V gave up 5 bases and J gave up 2 bases, with 13 bases separating them. The CDR3 is 14 amino acids. This sequence originates from an adult who received the AZD1222 COVID-19 vaccine. V and J are TRBV5-1 and TRBJ1-1; D may be TRBD1 (5 bases). Sequencing used peripheral blood, obtained 28 days after the second AZD1222 dose. CDR3 coding DNA: TGCGCCAGCAGTCCGGGGCCGGTTAACACTGAAGCTTTCTTT. Its translation is CASSPGPVNTEAFF.